The 12 T cell receptor beta chains in this list originate from one sample, sequenced in a study of CD8+CD57+ T cells in acquired aplastic anemia. Profiling of TCR beta VDJ combinations and CDR3 sequences used genomic DNA as template. TCRdb analysed the reads with MiXCR anew, one entry per CDR3 protein. Of 100,000 to 130,000 distinct CDR3 sequences listed, approximately 49% are singletons. Sequencing was carried out using sorted CD4+, CD8+, or CD8+CD57+ T cells (not recorded which) from PBMCs. The receptors were gathered from a human donor in good health, serving as a control.

By sample fraction, this clonotype is medium-sized. Germline is not matched at one junction end, which may reflect a read error. The chain couples TRBV12-3 or TRBV12-4 to TRBJ2-3, with 8 bases lining up with TRBD2. The CDR3 length is 14 residues. The CDR3 region has the DNA TGTGCCAGCAGTATAGCGGGAAGCACAGATACGCAGTATTTT. The encoded protein is CASSIAGSTDTQYF.

Concerning this clonotype itself: A read error may explain this, as a much larger clone is one base away. This chain joins TRBV6-5 and TRBJ2-1, with D perhaps TRBD2 (6 bases). Germline V gene lookup returns CDR1 MNHEY and CDR2 SVGAGI. The CDR3 is 15 residues long. The CDR3 here is CASSYGLGGDNEQSF. For the CDR3, the DNA is TGTGCCAGCAGTTACGGGCTGGGAGGAGACAATGAGCAGTCCTTC.

The count of this clonotype is one. The J gene is TRBJ1-2, the V gene TRBV12-3 or TRBV12-4, with TRBD1 identical over 7 bases. The ends lost 5 bases at V and 7 bases at J; junction bases unmatched: 7. The CDR3 runs to 13 residues. As DNA, the CDR3 is TGTGCCAGCAGTCCTGGACAGGCATTTGGCTACACCTTC. It codes for CASSPGQAFGYTF.

This clonotype was seen only once. The junction and the germline gene differ at one end; a read error may be behind it. The genes are TRBV25-1 and TRBJ2-1, with D possibly being TRBD1 or TRBD2 (7 bases each). In germline, CDR1 is MGHDK, CDR2 SYGVNS. The CDR3 has 15 amino acids. Here the CDR3 reads CASSGGGQGDHEQLF. CDR3 bases: TGTGCCAGCAGTGGGGGGGGGCAGGGGGATCATGAGCAGCTCTTC. Drawing the rest from reference TRBV25-1 and TRBJ2-1, the complete variable domain is EADIYQTPRYLVIGTGKKITLECSQTMGHDKMYWYQQDPGMELHLIHYSYGVNSTEKGDLSSESTVSRIRTEHFPLTLESARPSHTSQYLCASSGGGQGDHEQLFGPGTRLTVL.

The rearrangement links TRBV29-1 to TRBJ2-5; D assignment may be TRBD1 or TRBD2 (5 bases each). Germline CDR1 reads SQVTM; CDR2 reads ANQGSEA. The CDR3 covers 13 residues. The V and J ends lost 3 bases and 4 bases respectively, with 12 bases between them. CDR3 region: CSVESGAGETQYF. The CDR3 DNA is TGCAGCGTTGAGTCCGGGGCCGGAGAGACCCAGTACTTC.

There are many counts of this clonotype. The chain combines TRBV6-1 with TRBJ2-7, with TRBD1 matching over 9 bases. Germline V gives CDR1 MNHNS, CDR2 SASEGT. The CDR3 has 15 amino acids. The trim removed 2 bases at V and 1 base at J, leaving 3 bases unmatched. The CDR3, as DNA: TGTGCCAGCAGTGAAAGGGACAGGGCTTCCTACGAGCAGTACTTC. Translated, it gives CASSERDRASYEQYF.

Many counts were recorded for this clonotype. The chain recombines TRBV9 with TRBJ2-6, with 7 bases that match TRBD1. J was trimmed by 1 base and V by 3 bases; bases with no gene match: 4. Per germline, CDR1 SGDLS and CDR2 YYNGEE. This CDR3 has 16 amino acids. The DNA of the CDR3 is TGTGCCAGCAGCGGAACAGGGGAATCTGGGGCCAACGTCCTGACTTTC. This encodes CASSGTGESGANVLTF.

The chain couples TRBV24-1 to TRBJ2-7; the D gene is possibly TRBD2 (7 bases). V was pared by 6 bases and J by 6 bases, with 17 bases between. Germline CDR1 reads KGHDR; CDR2 reads SFDVKD. This CDR3 is built from 14 residues. The chain's CDR3 is CATSLGGGNSEQYF. The CDR3 DNA reads TGTGCCACCAGTTTAGGGGGAGGGAATTCCGAGCAGTACTTC.

This clonotype was picked up many times. The V and J genes are TRBV14 and TRBJ1-1, with D tentatively TRBD1 (5 bases). The ends were cut back, 2 bases at V and 0 bases at J, with 13 bases in the middle. This CDR3 region has 16 residues. Germline V gives CDR1 SGHDN, CDR2 FVKESK. The CDR3 nucleotides are TGTGCCAGCAGCCAATTGGGCCAGGGTTTGAACACTGAAGCTTTCTTT. It codes for CASSQLGQGLNTEAFF. The variable domain in full, completed from reference TRBV14 and TRBJ1-1, reads EAGVTQFPSHSVIEKGQTVTLRCDPISGHDNLYWYRRVMGKEIKFLLHFVKESKQDESGMPNNRFLAERTGGTYSTLKVQPAELEDSGVYFCASSQLGQGLNTEAFFGQGTRLTVV.

This chain joins TRBV20-1 and TRBJ2-5; 8 nucleotides match TRBD1. The CDR3 has 16 residues. Germline CDR1 reads DFQATT; CDR2 reads SNEGSKA (reference sequence). V shed 4 bases, J shed 2 bases, and the junction held 12 bases outside the gene matches. The CDR3 nucleotides read TGCAGTGCTATCCCGAGTTCGGGACAGGTTCAAGAGACCCAGTACTTC. It encodes CSAIPSSGQVQETQYF.

This chain uses TRBV29-1 with TRBJ1-2; 7 bases line up with TRBD1. This CDR3 spans 15 amino acids. The V gene's germline CDR1 is SQVTM and CDR2 ANQGSEA. V lost 0 bases, J lost 6 bases, and 10 bases stayed unmatched. The CDR3 DNA reads TGCAGCGTTGAAGAAAAGGTCAGGGGGTTAAATGGCTACACCTTC. Amino acid sequence: CSVEEKVRGLNGYTF.

This clonotype was counted many times. The chain carries TRBV6-1 and TRBJ1-2; 7 nucleotides agree with TRBD1. Germline loops: CDR1 MNHNS, CDR2 SASEGT. CDR3 length equals 14 residues. Trimming took 4 bases from V and 0 from J; bases not matched to a gene: 2. The CDR3 nucleotides are TGTGCCAGCAGTGCGACAGGGACTAACTATGGCTACACCTTC. Protein product: CASSATGTNYGYTF.